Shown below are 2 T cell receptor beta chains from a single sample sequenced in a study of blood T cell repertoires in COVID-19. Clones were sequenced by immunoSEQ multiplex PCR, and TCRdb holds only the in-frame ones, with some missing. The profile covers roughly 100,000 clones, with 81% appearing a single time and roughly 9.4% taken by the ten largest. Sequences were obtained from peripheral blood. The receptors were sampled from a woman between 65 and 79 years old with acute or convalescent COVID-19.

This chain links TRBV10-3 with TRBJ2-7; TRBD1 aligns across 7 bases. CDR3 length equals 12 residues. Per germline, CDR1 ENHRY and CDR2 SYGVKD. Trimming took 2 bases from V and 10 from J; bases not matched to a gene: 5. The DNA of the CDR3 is TGTGCCATCAGTGAGGATGGACAGGACCAGTACTTC. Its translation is CAISEDGQDQYF.

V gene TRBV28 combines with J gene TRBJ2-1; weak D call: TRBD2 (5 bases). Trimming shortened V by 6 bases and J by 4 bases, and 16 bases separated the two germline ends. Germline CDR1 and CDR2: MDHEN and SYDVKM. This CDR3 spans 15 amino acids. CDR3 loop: CASREGTFWYNEQFF. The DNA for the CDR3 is TGTGCCAGCAGAGAGGGAACGTTCTGGTACAATGAGCAGTTCTTC.